This T cell receptor (beta chain) was recovered during a study of blood T cell repertoires in COVID-19 (TCRdb year 2020). In terms of the full investigation: Collaborator samples came from the United States, Italy and Spain and covered acute and convalescent phases of COVID-19. Deeply sampled blood TCRbeta repertoires from subjects exposed to, actively infected with, or recovered from COVID-19 were included in the dataset. Sample metadata almost always included a de-identified subject ID, COVID-19 status, age in years and sex. The repertoires were released in a freely available public database intended as a resource for research on the immune response to SARS-CoV-2. The samples were drawn from the first 160 participants of the ongoing ImmuneRACE study and from 1,254 subjects provided by 6 global collaborators. The prospective study material was composed of cDNA or gDNA derived from T cells, B-cell-depleted T cells, or PBMCs. Where available, HLA class I and class II types were obtained from metadata supplied by the sample provider rather than from assay-based typing.

Its CDR3 holds 16 amino acids, cysteine through phenylalanine. The CDR3 DNA has 48 bases and is translated from base 1. From a lookup of the germline V gene, CDR1 and CDR2 are SGHTA and FQGTGA. After removal of 5 bases from V and 5 bases from J, the junction retains 6 bases not matched to a gene. The collaborating institutions used their own protocols to collect whole blood in K2EDTA tubes. Collaborator samples were shipped for TCRbeta analysis as frozen whole blood, isolated PBMCs, or DNA extracted from either sample type. General findings and caveats noted by the study authors: How much clinical and demographic metadata was included differed by source and by participant, and the metadata was provided uncurated.

Note on this clone: Its antigen has not been determined. No base-level quality is on record; no much larger clone is a single base apart.

TCRbeta CDR3 regions were amplified from genomic DNA by means of the immunoSEQ Assay, a bias-controlled multiplex PCR. The source study handled its data this way. The number of nucleated cells in each sample was estimated from the amplification of reference gene primers within the assay. Sequence reads were collapsed and filtered to measure the absolute abundance of every unique TCRbeta CDR3 rearrangement. For each sample, productive Simpson clonality was calculated as the square root of Simpson's diversity index over productive rearrangements. Drawn from immuneACCESS, this table holds only the in-frame rearrangements with V and J called that TCRdb kept. Clones are partly lost; checked studies trace under half to an unresolved V gene and leave the rest unexplained. D and trimming come from the DNA, and the V and J calls and clone size come from that table. The sample profile shows about 210,000 clones; about 86% of them were found once. Jointly, the top ten make up around 8.7% of the sample.

Sequencing was carried out using peripheral blood. The V and J genes are TRBV7-3 and TRBJ2-3; 14 central nucleotides agree with TRBD2. This clonotype was obtained from a woman aged 45-60 years with acute or convalescent COVID-19. The CDR3 amino acid sequence is: CASSLGLAGGLDTQYF. The nucleotide sequence is given as TGTGCCAGCAGCCTTGGACTAGCGGGAGGATTAGATACGCAGTATTTT.